This T cell receptor (beta chain) stems from a study of T cell repertoires in cytomegalovirus infection. General study findings and limits: Public TCR beta family frequency separated CMV-and-HLA carriers, including in an independent cohort.

TCRdb passed the reads through MiXCR, listing each CDR3 protein once. The table has hundreds of thousands of distinct CDR3 sequences, 9.6% seen once. This clonotype was seen ten or more times. Its specificity is unknown. Between the trimmed V and J ends, which lost 4 bases and 13 bases, there was a span of 16 bases. Germline V gene data show CDR1 as DFQATT and CDR2 as SNEGSKA (reference sequence). The CDR3 is 12 amino acids. Source material: PBMCs. This sequence originates from a human donor in good health (CMV status not recorded). Some clones in this sample may be carry-over from other donors' samples. The V call is TRBV20-1, the J call TRBJ1-4; no clear D gene. CDR3 coding DNA: TGCAGTGCTACACCGACCGGGCCAGGACTGTTTTTT. Residues: CSATPTGPGLFF.